A selection of T cell receptor beta chains follows, all from one sample in a study of cytomegalovirus exposure and HLA in healthy donors. Profiled with immunoSEQ multiplex PCR; TCRdb holds only in-frame clones, not every one. This sample has some 120,000 clones; roughly 73% occur once, and the top ten carry roughly 0.9%. The source material was PBMCs. The receptors were sampled from a woman in her twenties or thirties in good health and CMV-seronegative. Both conserved end residues are part of each CDR3.

cdr3_length v_call cdr3_aa
17 TRBV5-1 CASSLGLAGRSSYEQYF
14 TRBV10-2 CASSGSQGYTEAFF
14 TRBV6-5 CASSPGGPYYGYTF
15 TRBV13 CASSLDSRSGNTIYF
16 TRBV6-6 CASTKSGTGRKGEQYF
15 TRBV5-6 CASSLIDRGGTEAFF
15 TRBV27 CASSSGLGPVETQYF
14 TRBV29-1 CSVERLPTTDTQYF
15 TRBV6-5 CASRITAGDGRGYTF
17 TRBV25-1 CASSELGGVDGSDTQYF
15 TRBV7-7 CASSLSGVGTGELFF